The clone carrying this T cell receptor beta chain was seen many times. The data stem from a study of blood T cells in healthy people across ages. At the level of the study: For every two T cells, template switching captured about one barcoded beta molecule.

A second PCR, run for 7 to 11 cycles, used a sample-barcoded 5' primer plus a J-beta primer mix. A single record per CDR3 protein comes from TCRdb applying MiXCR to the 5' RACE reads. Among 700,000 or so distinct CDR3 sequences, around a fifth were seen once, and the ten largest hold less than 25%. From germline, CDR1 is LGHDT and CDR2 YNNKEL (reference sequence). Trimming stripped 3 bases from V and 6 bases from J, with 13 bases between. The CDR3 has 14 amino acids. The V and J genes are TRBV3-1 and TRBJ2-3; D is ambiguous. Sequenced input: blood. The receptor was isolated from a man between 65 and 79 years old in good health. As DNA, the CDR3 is TGTGCCAGCAGCCAGAGCGTGTACATCGATACGCAGTATTTT. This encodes CASSQSVYIDTQYF.